This T cell receptor beta chain was profiled in a study of cytomegalovirus exposure and HLA in healthy donors. Turning to this clone: Its antigen is not known.

Trimming cost V 5 bases and J 3 bases; bases outside gene matches: 10. CDR1 is SGHAT, CDR2 FQNNGV, per germline. The CDR3 extends over 16 amino acids. PCR primers comprised 60 Vbeta and 13 Jbeta primers. Sequencing was performed with immunoSEQ multiplex PCR; in TCRdb, only in-frame clones are kept and a portion is missing. The sample has more than 95,000 clones; over 75% are singletons. Overall study findings and caveats: An Asian-associated ancestry cluster reportedly showed fewer N-insertions than the roughly 670-donor mean in a later analysis.

The specimen sequenced was PBMCs. The source of this sequence is a middle-aged woman in good health and CMV-seropositive. The rearrangement links TRBV11-2 to TRBJ2-7; 10 bases agree with TRBD2. The CDR3 here is CASSKYGPSGGYEQYF. The CDR3 DNA sequence: TGTGCCAGCAGCAAATACGGGCCTAGCGGGGGCTACGAGCAGTACTTC.